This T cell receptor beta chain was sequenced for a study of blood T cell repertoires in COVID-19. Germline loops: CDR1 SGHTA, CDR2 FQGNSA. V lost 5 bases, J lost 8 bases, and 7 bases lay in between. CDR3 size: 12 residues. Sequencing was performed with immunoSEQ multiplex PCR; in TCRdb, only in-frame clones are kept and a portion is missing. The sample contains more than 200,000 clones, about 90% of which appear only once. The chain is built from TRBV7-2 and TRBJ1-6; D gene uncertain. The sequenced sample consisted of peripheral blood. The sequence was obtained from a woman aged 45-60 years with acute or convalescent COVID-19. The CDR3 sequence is CASSQWHSPLHF. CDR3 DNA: TGTGCCAGCAGCCAGTGGCATTCACCCCTCCACTTT.